This T cell receptor (beta chain) came from a study of CD8 T cells in ankylosing spondylitis (dated by TCRdb to about 2017). Study-wide context: To find TCR variants linked to disease, the study profiled T cell receptor beta repertoires in ankylosing spondylitis patients and healthy donors. The full study cohort was made up of roughly 25 ankylosing spondylitis patients and around 100 healthy donors. Peripheral blood samples were taken, and synovial fluid was additionally collected from ankylosing spondylitis patients.

Broad study findings and their caveats: A TCR beta motif of fewer than 10 highly homologous amino acid variants appeared characteristic of blood from ankylosing spondylitis patients. The disease-linked clones were reported as significantly enriched in matched synovial fluid samples from ankylosing spondylitis patients. In peripheral blood, the disease-linked clones were found at relatively low frequencies and had a CD8+ phenotype. Some motif variants were previously reported in synovial fluid and blood of reactive arthritis patients, suggesting common disease-initiation mechanisms.

This clonotype was found many times. There is no known antigen for this receptor. Base qualities are missing; no much larger clone stands one base away. The CDR3, from cysteine to phenylalanine, totals 17 residues. Only the CDR3 region is kept as DNA, spanning 51 bases read in frame from base 1. For this chain, trimming is 0 bases at the V end and 0 bases at the J end, and the number of junction bases without a gene match is 5. The germline V gene provides CDR1 SGHRS and CDR2 YFSETQ. TCRdb names Illumina HiSeq 2500 as the instrument used. Quantitative 5'-RACE with molecular barcodes was the method used to prepare the TCR beta libraries. The authors processed their data as follows. Disease-linked TCR variants were identified with a new computational method built on a probabilistic model of VDJ rearrangement. Using fastp trimming at Q25 and MiXCR clonotype assembly, TCRdb reanalyzed the public sequencing data and kept in-frame beta chains. Each entry is one CDR3 protein sequence, shown with its most common DNA and genes. V and J calls and clone size were set by TCRdb, not the authors. This sample lists 150,000 or so distinct CDR3 sequences; around a tenth were detected once. The ten largest clonotypes hold 25% to 30% of the sample.

This receptor was taken from a male donor with ankylosing spondylitis or in good health (not recorded which). The chain employs TRBV5-1 and TRBJ1-5, with 8 central nucleotides matching TRBD1. Sequencing used blood, either unsorted or a sorted T cell fraction (not recorded which). The bases are TGCGCCAGCAGCTTGGGGACAGGGCGGAATAGCAATCAGCCCCAGCATTTT. Its protein product is CASSLGTGRNSNQPQHF.